The 13 T cell receptor beta chains reported below all come from one sample, sequenced in a study of shared clonotypes between healthy human individuals. The data were produced by immunoSEQ multiplex PCR, yet TCRdb's version contains in-frame clones alone and is incomplete. The table lists 400,000 to 550,000 clones, 79% of them singletons. Specimen: PBMCs. These receptors all come from a woman between 35 and 50 years old in good health. Some clones in this sample may be carry-over from other donors' samples.

V gene TRBV9 combines with J gene TRBJ1-1; tentative D call: TRBD1 (6 bases). Germline loops: CDR1 SGDLS, CDR2 YYNGEE. The CDR3 extends over 16 amino acids. Trimming left V 3 bases short and J 5 bases short, with 20 bases between. This CDR3 reads CASSEGPRGGRTEAFF. For the CDR3, the DNA is TGTGCCAGCAGCGAGGGCCCCCGAGGGGGGAGGACTGAAGCTTTCTTT. The full variable domain, with the rest looked up from reference TRBV9 and TRBJ1-1, is DSGVTQTPKHLITATGQRVTLRCSPRSGDLSVYWYQQSLDQGLQFLIQYYNGEERAKGNILERFSAQQFPDLHSELNLSSLELGDSALYFCASSEGPRGGRTEAFFGQGTRLTVV.

The gene calls are TRBV7-2 and TRBJ2-7; TRBD2 matches 15 bases. Trimming took 3 bases from V and 6 from J; bases not matched to a gene: 3. The CDR3 has 15 amino acids. The germline CDR1 and CDR2 sequences are SGHTA and FQGNSA. Here the CDR3 DNA reads TGTGCCAGCAGCTTTACGGGACTAGCGGGAGGCGAGCAGTACTTC. This sequence encodes CASSFTGLAGGEQYF.

This chain connects TRBV14 to TRBJ1-2, with D hard to call. From germline, CDR1 is SGHDN and CDR2 FVKESK. V was clipped by 0 bases and J by 8 bases, with 22 bases between them. This CDR3 contains 17 residues. CDR3 in amino acids: CASSQERGHRLGEGYTF. In DNA form, the CDR3 reads TGTGCCAGCAGCCAAGAGAGAGGGCACCGACTGGGCGAGGGCTACACCTTC.

J is TRBJ2-7 and V is TRBV9; the D gene is possibly TRBD2 (6 bases). CDR1 and CDR2 (germline): SGDLS, YYNGEE. This CDR3 has 15 residues. Trimming took 5 bases from V and 4 from J, leaving 19 bases between them. This chain's CDR3 is CASSGSGGSPYEQYF. As DNA, the CDR3 is TGTGCCAGCAGTGGCTCTGGGGGGAGTCCTTACGAGCAGTACTTC.

This sequence joins TRBV11-2 and TRBJ2-7, with 7 bases that match TRBD2. The V segment lost 5 bases and the J segment 0 bases; nucleotides outside the gene matches: 10. CDR1 is SGHAT, CDR2 FQNNGV, per germline. The CDR3 runs 16 residues. DNA for the CDR3: TGTGCCAGCAGCCCGGGACTAATCACAAGCTCCTACGAGCAGTACTTC. Protein sequence: CASSPGLITSSYEQYF.

With respect to this clone: Within the sample, other DNA sequences also encode this same CDR3. V and J are TRBV28 and TRBJ2-3, with no clear D. Per the germline V gene, CDR1 is MDHEN and CDR2 is SYDVKM. V lost 1 base and J 3 bases, leaving 2 bases between the germline ends. The CDR3 extends over 12 amino acids. CDR3 nucleotides: TGTGCCAGCAGTTTATTAACAGATACGCAGTATTTT. Encoded protein: CASSLLTDTQYF.

Only one count was recorded for this clone. The gene calls are TRBV4-1 and TRBJ1-4; D remains unclear. V lost 1 base and J 10 bases, leaving 10 bases between the germline ends. CDR3 length: 13 residues. From germline, CDR1 is MGHRA and CDR2 YSYEKL. The CDR3 sequence: CASSQGQAAKLFF. CDR3 coding DNA: TGCGCCAGCAGCCAAGGGCAGGCGGCAAAACTGTTTTTT.

To note about this clone: Compared with germline, one end of the junction differs, possibly owing to a read error. The chain couples TRBV2 to TRBJ2-1; 9 bases are a match to TRBD2. The germline gives CDR1 SNHLY, CDR2 FYNNEI. This CDR3 has 15 amino acids. CDR3 in amino acids: CASSESGLAYNEQFF. The CDR3 region has the DNA TGTGCCAGCAGTGAGTCGGGACTAGCCTATAATGAGCAGTTCTTC.

This rearrangement joins TRBV25-1 to TRBJ2-7; D gene ambiguous. With 5 bases removed from V and 9 bases from J, the gap between germline ends came to 17 bases. Germline V lookup: CDR1 MGHDK, CDR2 SYGVNS. The CDR3 totals 13 residues. As DNA, the CDR3 is TGTGCCAGCAGTCCTCTAGGATCACTTCGGCAGTACTTC. The encoded protein is CASSPLGSLRQYF.

V and J are TRBV5-1 and TRBJ2-5; weak D call: TRBD2 (5 bases). The V gene's germline CDR1 is SGHRS and CDR2 YFSETQ. The CDR3 sequence is 15 residues long. V was shortened by 0 bases and J by 2 bases, with 11 bases between the two germline ends. CDR3 residues: CASSLEAGRQETQYF. The CDR3 DNA sequence: TGCGCCAGCAGCTTGGAGGCGGGCAGACAAGAGACCCAGTACTTC.

This clone appeared once. CDR3: CASSPSWGPNTEAFF. The CDR3 region has the DNA TGTGCCAGCTCACCATCCTGGGGGCCGAACACTGAAGCTTTCTTT. The chain has TRBV18 and TRBJ1-1, with D maybe TRBD1 (6 bases). Germline CDR1 and CDR2: KGHSH and LQKENI. The CDR3 has 15 residues. V lost 2 bases, J lost 1 base, and 11 bases lay in between.

The rearrangement uses TRBV11-2 and TRBJ1-1, with D possibly being TRBD1 (5 bases). V lost 3 bases, J lost 10 bases, and 15 bases lay in between. The CDR3 covers 13 residues. Germline lookup yields CDR1 SGHAT and CDR2 FQNNGV. CDR3 loop: CASSFSRDEGAFF. The CDR3 nucleotides read TGTGCCAGCAGCTTTAGCAGGGATGAAGGAGCTTTCTTT.

The chain has TRBV13 and TRBJ2-1; 9 bases map to TRBD2. The CDR3 is 15 amino acids. The germline gives CDR1 PRHDT, CDR2 FYEKMQ (reference sequence). V was clipped by 3 bases and J by 6 bases; unmatched bases: 6. CDR3 DNA: TGTGCCAGCAGCTTTACCGGGACTAGCTCCAATGAGCAGTTCTTC. Its protein product is CASSFTGTSSNEQFF.